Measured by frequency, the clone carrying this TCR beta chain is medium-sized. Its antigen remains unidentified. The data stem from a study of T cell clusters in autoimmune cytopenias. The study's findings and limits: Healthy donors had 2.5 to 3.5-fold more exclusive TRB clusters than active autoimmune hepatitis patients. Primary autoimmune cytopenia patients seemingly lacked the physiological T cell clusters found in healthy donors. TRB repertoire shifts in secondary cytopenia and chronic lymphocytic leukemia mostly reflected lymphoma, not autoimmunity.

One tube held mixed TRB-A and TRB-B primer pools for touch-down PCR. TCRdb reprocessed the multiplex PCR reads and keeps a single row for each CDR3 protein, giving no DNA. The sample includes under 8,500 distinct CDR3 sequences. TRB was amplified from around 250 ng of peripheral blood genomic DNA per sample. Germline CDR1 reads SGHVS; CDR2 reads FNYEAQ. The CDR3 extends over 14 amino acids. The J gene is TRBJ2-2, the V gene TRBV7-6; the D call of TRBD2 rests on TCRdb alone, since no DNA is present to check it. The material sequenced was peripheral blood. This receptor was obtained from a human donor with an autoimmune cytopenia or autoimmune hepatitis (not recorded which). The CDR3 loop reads CASSPSGAAGELFF.